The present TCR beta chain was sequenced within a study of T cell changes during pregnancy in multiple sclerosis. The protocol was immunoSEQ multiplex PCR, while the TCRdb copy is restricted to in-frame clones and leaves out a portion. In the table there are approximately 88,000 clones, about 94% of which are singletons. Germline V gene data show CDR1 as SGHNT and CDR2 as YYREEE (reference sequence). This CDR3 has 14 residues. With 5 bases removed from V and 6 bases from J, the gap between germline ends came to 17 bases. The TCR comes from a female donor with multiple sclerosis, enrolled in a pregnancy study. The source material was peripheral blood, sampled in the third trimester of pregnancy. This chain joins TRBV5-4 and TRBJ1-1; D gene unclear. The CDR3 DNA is TGTGCCAGCAGTTCGCAGAACGTGGCGGCTGAAGCTTTCTTT. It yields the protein CASSSQNVAAEAFF.